The rows below give T cell receptor beta chains drawn from one sample of a study of blood T cell repertoires in COVID-19. Sequencing used immunoSEQ multiplex PCR; TCRdb keeps in-frame clones, though not all of them. In the table there are roughly 150,000 clones, around 80% of which are singletons. The sequenced sample was PBMCs or T cells enriched from blood (not recorded which). The receptors stem from a woman aged 70-85 years in a cohort exposed to, infected with or recovered from COVID-19 (not recorded which). Both conserved end residues are part of each CDR3. Each record gives: V gene, J gene, D gene, clone size, CDR3 DNA, CDR3 protein. The D gene is left open where the match is weak. Clone size is stated in some rows and not others, as once, few, many or a class when expanded.

TRBV27	TRBJ1-1	TRBD1	.	TGTGCCAGCAGTTACAGGGGCTACACTGAAGCTTTCTTT	CASSYRGYTEAFF
TRBV10-3	TRBJ2-3	TRBD1	.	TGTGCCATCAGTGGGAGGACAGGGGGGACTGCAGATACGCAGTATTTT	CAISGRTGGTADTQYF
TRBV5-6	TRBJ1-4	.	.	TGTGCCAGCAGCGGGGCGCCTGCAGCTAATGAAAAACTGTTTTTT	CASSGAPAANEKLFF
TRBV5-1	TRBJ1-4	TRBD1	.	TGCGCCAGCAGCCCGACAGGGTATGAAAAACTGTTTTTT	CASSPTGYEKLFF
TRBV3-1/TRBV3-2	TRBJ1-4	.	.	TGTGCCAGCAGCCAGGCGGGGCGGGGAGAAAAACTGTTTTTT	CASSQAGRGEKLFF
TRBV9	TRBJ1-2	.	.	TGTGCCAGCAGCGTTGCAGGGGCTGCGGGTAACTATGGCTACACCTTC	CASSVAGAAGNYGYTF
TRBV28	TRBJ1-1	TRBD1	.	TGTGCCAGCGGACCACCAGGGGGCGTTTGGACTGAAGCTTTCTTT	CASGPPGGVWTEAFF
TRBV11-3	TRBJ2-6	TRBD1	.	TGTGCCAGCAGCTTAGGGCAGGGGGCGGGGGCCAACGTCCTGACTTTC	CASSLGQGAGANVLTF
TRBV28	TRBJ1-3	TRBD1	.	TGTGCCAGCGGGACAGGGAGCCATCGAAACACCATATATTTT	CASGTGSHRNTIYF
TRBV28	TRBJ1-5	TRBD1	few	TGTGCCAGCAGTTTAGGGGGGACAGGGGGCCACACGCGGCATTTT	CASSLGGTGGHTRHF
TRBV7-2	TRBJ2-7	TRBD2	few	TGTGCCAGCAGCCGGGACTACCTCTACGAGCAGTACTTC	CASSRDYLYEQYF
TRBV5-4	TRBJ2-3	.	.	TGTGCCAGCAGTCAAACCGGTAGCACAGATACGCAGTATTTT	CASSQTGSTDTQYF
TRBV28	TRBJ1-5	TRBD1	few	TGTGCCAGCAGAAGCACCGGGACAGGGGGCGCATATCAGCCCCAGCATTTT	CASRSTGTGGAYQPQHF
TRBV24-1	TRBJ1-2	TRBD1	.	TGTGCCACCAGTGATGACAGGGTCTATGGCTACACCTTC	CATSDDRVYGYTF
TRBV7-3	TRBJ2-5	TRBD2	.	TGTGCCAGCAGCTTAAGTAGCGGGCGCCAAGAGACCCAGTACTTC	CASSLSSGRQETQYF
TRBV19	TRBJ1-6	.	.	TGTGCCAGTAATCCCGGACAGACCTATAATTCACCCCTCCACTTT	CASNPGQTYNSPLHF
TRBV5-1	TRBJ1-2	TRBD1	.	TGCGCCAGCAGCTTATTTACCGGGACAGGAACTGGCTACACCTTC	CASSLFTGTGTGYTF
TRBV24-1	TRBJ2-1	TRBD2	.	TGTGCCACCAGTGATATAACCCCCAATAACCGAGGGAGGGCCCAGTCCTACAATGAGCAGTTCTTC	CATSDITPNNRGRAQSYNEQFF
TRBV30	TRBJ2-1	TRBD2	few	TGTGCCTGGAGTCCCGGGACTAGCTTCTACAATGAGCAGTTCTTC	CAWSPGTSFYNEQFF
TRBV28	TRBJ1-5	.	.	TGTGCCAGCGAAGGGGTTCATCAGCCCCAGCATTTT	CASEGVHQPQHF
TRBV9	TRBJ1-6	.	.	TGTGCCAGCAGCGTAGCCGGGGGGGGCGATTCACCCCTCCACTTT	CASSVAGGGDSPLHF
TRBV7-2	TRBJ2-7	.	.	TGTGCCAGCAGCGCTATAACAGGGTTCCGCGAGCAGTACTTC	CASSAITGFREQYF
TRBV28	TRBJ2-5	.	.	TGTGCCAGCACAACAGGGTACCAAGAGACCCAGTACTTC	CASTTGYQETQYF
TRBV27	TRBJ1-1	.	.	TGTGCCAGCAGTTTATCCGTGGGAGGATGGAACACTGAAGCTTTCTTT	CASSLSVGGWNTEAFF
TRBV3-1/TRBV3-2	TRBJ2-7	TRBD2	.	TGTGCCAGCAGCCGAGGAGCGGGGACCTCCTACGAGCAGTACTTC	CASSRGAGTSYEQYF
TRBV7-9	TRBJ2-2	.	.	TGTGCCAGCAGCAGTCAGGGAGGCACCGGGGAGCTGTTTTTT	CASSSQGGTGELFF
TRBV3-1/TRBV3-2	TRBJ1-4	.	.	TGTGCCAGCAGCGTAAGGAGTAATGAAAAACTGTTTTTT	CASSVRSNEKLFF
TRBV7-2	TRBJ2-7	.	.	TGTGCCAGCAGCCGGAACTCAGGGGTCCCTTCCTACGAGCAGTACTTC	CASSRNSGVPSYEQYF
TRBV28	TRBJ2-1	TRBD2	once	TGTGCCAGCAGGGGACTAGCGGGAGTCGAGAGAGCCTACAATGAGCAGTTCTTC	CASRGLAGVERAYNEQFF
TRBV6-1	TRBJ2-2	TRBD2	few	TGTGCCAGCAGTGATTATAGCGGGAGGGCCGGAACCGGGGAGCTGTTTTTT	CASSDYSGRAGTGELFF
TRBV6-6	TRBJ2-7	TRBD1	.	TGTGCCAGCAGACGGGGACAGGGGGCGTACGAGCAGTACTTC	CASRRGQGAYEQYF
TRBV28	TRBJ2-1	.	few	TGTGCCAGCAGCCCCATAGGAACTAGATACAATGAGCAGTTCTTC	CASSPIGTRYNEQFF
TRBV18	TRBJ2-1	.	.	TGTGCCAGCTCAAGGACAGAAAACGAGCAGTTCTTC	CASSRTENEQFF
TRBV5-1	TRBJ2-3	.	.	TGCGCCAGCAGCCTGGGGGCGTCAGGGGAAACAGATACGCAGTATTTT	CASSLGASGETDTQYF
TRBV7-7	TRBJ2-5	TRBD2	.	TGTGCTAGCAGCTTAGTGCTAGCGGGAGGGGGGACCCAGTACTTC	CASSLVLAGGGTQYF
TRBV12-3/TRBV12-4	TRBJ2-1	TRBD1	.	TGTGCCAGCACCAACAGGGGTCCCAATGAGCAGTTCTTC	CASTNRGPNEQFF
TRBV24-1	TRBJ2-1	.	.	TGTGCCACAACTAGCCGTTCGAATGAGCAGTTCTTC	CATTSRSNEQFF
TRBV28	TRBJ1-3	TRBD1	few	TGTGCCAGCATCACAGGGGGGAGGTCTGGAAACACCATATATTTT	CASITGGRSGNTIYF
TRBV23-1	TRBJ2-5	TRBD1	.	TGCGCCAGCAGTCAATATGGTACAGGGGAGTACCAAGAGACCCAGTACTTC	CASSQYGTGEYQETQYF
TRBV25-1	TRBJ2-1	.	.	TGTGCCAGCAGTGGTTCGGGAGCCTACAATGAGCAGTTCTTC	CASSGSGAYNEQFF
TRBV7-9	TRBJ1-1	.	.	TGTGCCAGCAGTTCCCCTGTGAGGCGCGGGGCGAACACTGAAGCTTTCTTT	CASSSPVRRGANTEAFF
TRBV19	TRBJ2-1	TRBD2	.	TGTGCCAGTAGGGATAGCGGGAGGGCCCTCGATGAGCAGTTCTTC	CASRDSGRALDEQFF
TRBV11-2	TRBJ2-1	TRBD1	.	TGTGCCAGCAGCCCGGGACAGGCCCGATACAATGAGCAGTTCTTC	CASSPGQARYNEQFF
TRBV18	TRBJ1-2	TRBD1	.	TGTGCCAGCTCACCTACGGACAGGGGGCGCCACTATGGCTACACCTTC	CASSPTDRGRHYGYTF